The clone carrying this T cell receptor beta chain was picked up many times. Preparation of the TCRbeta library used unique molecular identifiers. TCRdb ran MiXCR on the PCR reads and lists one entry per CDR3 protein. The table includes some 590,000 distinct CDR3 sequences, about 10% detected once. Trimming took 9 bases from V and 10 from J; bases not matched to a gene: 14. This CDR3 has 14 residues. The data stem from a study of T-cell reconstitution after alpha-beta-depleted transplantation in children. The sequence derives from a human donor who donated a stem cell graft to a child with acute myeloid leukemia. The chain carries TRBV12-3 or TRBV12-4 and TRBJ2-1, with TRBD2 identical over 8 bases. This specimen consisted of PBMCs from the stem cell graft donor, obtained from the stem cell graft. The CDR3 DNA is TGTGCCAGTCTAGCGGAGACGGGAGGGGGGGAGCAGTTCTTC. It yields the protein CASLAETGGGEQFF.